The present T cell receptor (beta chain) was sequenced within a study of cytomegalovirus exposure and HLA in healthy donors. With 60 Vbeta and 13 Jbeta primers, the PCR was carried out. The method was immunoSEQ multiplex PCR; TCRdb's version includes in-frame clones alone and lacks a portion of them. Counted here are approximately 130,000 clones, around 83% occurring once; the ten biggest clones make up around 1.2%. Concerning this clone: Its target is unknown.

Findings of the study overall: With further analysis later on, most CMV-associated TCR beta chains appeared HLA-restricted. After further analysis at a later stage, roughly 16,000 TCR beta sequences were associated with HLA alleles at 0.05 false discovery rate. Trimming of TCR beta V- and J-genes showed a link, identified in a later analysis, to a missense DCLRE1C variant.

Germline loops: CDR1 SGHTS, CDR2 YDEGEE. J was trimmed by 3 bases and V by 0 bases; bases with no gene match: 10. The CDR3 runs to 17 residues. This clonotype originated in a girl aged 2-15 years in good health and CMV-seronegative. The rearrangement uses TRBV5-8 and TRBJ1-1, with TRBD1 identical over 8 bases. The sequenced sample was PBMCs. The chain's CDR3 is CASSLGTRGRADTEAFF. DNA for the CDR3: TGTGCCAGCAGCTTGGGAACCAGGGGGCGAGCGGACACTGAAGCTTTCTTT.